These 13 T cell receptor beta chains were sequenced from one sample in a study of regulatory T cells in long-lasting Graves disease. Time point reported: persistent/refractory GD, antithyroid drugs over 5 years with positive TRAb. RNA from PBMCs was the source of the TCR library. Through Arm-PCR of CDR3 regions and iRepertoire HTBI primers, TCR beta libraries were built. MiXCR, run by TCRdb on the multiplex PCR reads, gives a single entry per CDR3 protein. The repertoire holds a few hundred thousand distinct CDR3 sequences, with less than 25% as singletons. The sample here was peripheral blood mononuclear cells (PBMCs), taken when the disease was refractory, from a patient treated with antithyroid drugs. Receptors originate from a female donor with Graves disease.

V gene TRBV30 combines with J gene TRBJ2-7, with D perhaps matching TRBD2 (5 bases). The V and J ends lost 5 bases and 2 bases respectively, with 16 bases between them. The CDR3 length is 14 residues. Germline V gene sequence: CDR1 GTSNPN, CDR2 SVGIG (reference sequence). The CDR3 DNA reads as TGTGCCTGGGGTGGGCCGGGATCCACCTACGAGCAGTACTTC. Residues: CAWGGPGSTYEQYF.

This clonotype has at least ten counts. Here the CDR3 reads CASSRDRLEKLFF. The DNA of the CDR3 is TGTGCCAGCAGCCGGGACAGGTTGGAAAAACTGTTTTTT. V usage is TRBV2 and J usage is TRBJ1-4; 8 bases map to TRBD1. CDR1 and CDR2 (germline): SNHLY, FYNNEI. The ends lost 6 bases at V and 8 bases at J; junction bases unmatched: 5. The CDR3 length is 13 residues.

This clonotype showed up many times. The chain carries TRBV29-1 and TRBJ2-7, with 8 bases aligning to TRBD1. The V segment lost 6 bases and the J segment 1 base; nucleotides outside the gene matches: 5. The CDR3 covers 13 residues. CDR1 and CDR2 from the germline V gene are SQVTM and ANQGSEA. The CDR3 region is CSVRTGRSYEQYF. The DNA of the CDR3 is TGCAGCGTCAGGACAGGGAGATCCTACGAGCAGTACTTC.

A remark on this clonotype: This may stem from a read error, because a much larger clone lies one nucleotide away. The genes are TRBV2 and TRBJ2-2, with D unresolved. This CDR3 is built from 14 residues. Looked up from germline, CDR1 is SNHLY and CDR2 is FYNNEI. DNA for the CDR3: TGTGCCGGCAGTGAAGGCCCCTATCCCGGGGAGCTGTTTTTT. Its translation: CAGSEGPYPGELFF.

J is TRBJ1-3 and V is TRBV6-2 or TRBV6-3, with TRBD1 identical over 7 bases. J was trimmed by 4 bases and V by 0 bases; bases with no gene match: 9. This CDR3 is 17 amino acids long. From germline, CDR1 is MNHEY and CDR2 SVGEGT. In DNA, the CDR3 is TGTGCCAGCAGTTACTCTTCGGACAGGTCCGGGGGAAACACCATATATTTT. Its translation is CASSYSSDRSGGNTIYF.

The sample holds many counts of this clonotype. V is TRBV7-2 and J is TRBJ2-5; no clear D. CDR3 length: 13 residues. The V and J ends lost 5 bases and 3 bases respectively, with 10 bases between them. Germline V gene data show CDR1 as SGHTA and CDR2 as FQGNSA. This CDR3 is CASSTSLKETQYF. CDR3 coding DNA: TGTGCCAGCAGCACTTCCTTAAAAGAGACCCAGTACTTC. The variable domain in full, with the rest retrieved from reference TRBV7-2 and TRBJ2-5, is GAGVSQSPSNKVTEKGKDVELRCDPISGHTALYWYRQSLGQGLEFLIYFQGNSAPDKSGLPSDRFSAERTGGSVSTLTIQRTQQEDSAVYLCASSTSLKETQYFGPGTRLLVL.

Many counts were recorded for this clonotype. The V gene is TRBV7-2, the J gene TRBJ1-5; D gene unclear. The V end was cut by 5 bases, the J end by 1 base, with 3 bases between. The CDR3 loop spans 12 amino acids. CDR1 is SGHTA, CDR2 FQGNSA, per germline. As DNA, the CDR3 is TGTGCCAGCAGCATCAGCAATCAGCCCCAGCATTTT. This gives the protein CASSISNQPQHF.

The CDR3 loop is CAISESNPGQGVTF. The CDR3 DNA follows: TGTGCCATCAGTGAGTCAAACCCGGGACAGGGGGTTACCTTC. V is TRBV10-3 and J is TRBJ1-2; 11 nucleotides line up with TRBD1. Germline-derived CDR1 and CDR2 are ENHRY and SYGVKD. After removal of 0 bases from V and 14 bases from J, the junction contained 8 bases not matched to a gene. The CDR3 is made up of 14 amino acids.

For this clonotype: The junction differs from germline at one of its ends, possibly a read error. V usage is TRBV30 and J usage is TRBJ2-1, with D possibly matching TRBD2 (5 bases). Germline V gene sequence: CDR1 GTSNPN, CDR2 SVGIG (reference sequence). The CDR3 runs 12 residues. CDR3 nucleotides: TGTGCCCGGAGCGCCTCGGGAAATGAGCAGTTCTTC. Protein sequence: CARSASGNEQFF.

V is TRBV20-1 and J is TRBJ2-7; TRBD2 aligns across 12 bases. Germline V gene lookup returns CDR1 DFQATT and CDR2 SNEGSKA (reference sequence). The CDR3 length is 18 residues. Unmatched junction bases numbered 17, after V lost 4 bases and J lost 4 bases. Here the CDR3 reads CSATESISSGRAVYEQYF. The CDR3 DNA reads TGCAGTGCTACCGAATCCATATCTAGCGGGAGGGCCGTTTACGAGCAGTACTTC.

Turning to this clonotype: Compared with germline, one end of the junction differs, possibly owing to a read error. The chain combines TRBV6-1 with TRBJ2-2, with D possibly being TRBD1 or TRBD2 (6 bases each). The CDR3 has 14 residues. Per germline, CDR1 MNHNS and CDR2 SASEGT. CDR3 region: CAISEEGDAGELFF. Written as DNA, the CDR3 is TGTGCCATCAGTGAGGAGGGGGATGCCGGGGAGCTGTTTTTT.

In this sample, this clonotype turned up many times. In DNA form, the CDR3 reads TGTGCCAGCAGAACAGGGCTTCGGACCGGGGAGCTGTTTTTT. The encoded protein is CASRTGLRTGELFF. V is TRBV28 and J is TRBJ2-2; TRBD1 might be the D (6 bases). The germline V and J ends were trimmed by 6 bases and 5 bases, with 13 bases remaining between them. CDR1 and CDR2 from the germline V gene are MDHEN and SYDVKM. The CDR3 extends over 14 amino acids.

This sequence joins TRBV7-2 and TRBJ1-1; D call uncertain. With 9 bases removed from V and 1 base from J, the gap between germline ends came to 6 bases. Germline V CDR1 and CDR2: SGHTA, FQGNSA. This CDR3 contains 11 residues. CDR3 amino acids: CASKQNTEAFF. The CDR3 DNA reads TGTGCCAGTAAACAGAACACTGAAGCTTTCTTT.